These 10 T cell receptor beta chains came from one sample sequenced in a study of T cells in Graves' hyperthyroidism and ophthalmopathy. From RNA transcripts, TCR beta CDR3 regions were amplified. The study used the HTBI primer set for a first-round RT-PCR of the TCR CDR3. TCRdb independently ran MiXCR on the multiplex PCR reads; one entry per CDR3 protein. The sample has under 40,000 distinct CDR3 sequences, about 50% seen once. Sequenced material: blood. These receptors were obtained from a woman in her 50s with Graves' hyperthyroidism that later progressed to Graves' ophthalmopathy.

A word on this clonotype: Given the absence of the conserved phenylalanine or tryptophan at the CDR3 end, a read error is likely. Because the CDR3's place on the DNA is in doubt, the DNA is left out and the CDR3 is given as listed by TCRdb. V and J are TRBV6-5 and TRBJ2-1. The CDR3 spans 10 residues, counting both ends. Germline CDR1 is MNHEY and CDR2 is SVGAGI. The CDR3 region is CASSYSDVVD.

Note on this clonotype: The junction and the germline gene differ at one end; a read error may be behind it. The J gene is TRBJ2-7, the V gene TRBV7-3; D is possibly TRBD1 or TRBD2 (5 bases each). The CDR3 consists of 13 residues. Germline loops: CDR1 SGHTA, CDR2 FQGTGA. CDR3 coding DNA: TGTGCCAACAGCCAGGGACCTAGCTACGAGCAGTATTTC. Translation gives CANSQGPSYEQYF.

This clonotype was counted many times. V usage is TRBV30 and J usage is TRBJ1-5; D is uncertain. Germline loops: CDR1 GTSNPN, CDR2 SVGIG (reference sequence). The length of the CDR3 is 13 residues. Trimming pared 0 bases from V and 5 bases from J, leaving 8 bases between. DNA for the CDR3: TGTGCCTGGAGTGTTTCGGGGTATCAGCCCCAGCATTTT. Translation gives CAWSVSGYQPQHF.

This chain joins TRBV5-6 and TRBJ2-2; D not resolved. V lost 2 bases and J 4 bases, leaving 3 bases between the germline ends. Germline CDR1 reads SGHDT; CDR2 reads YYEEEE. This CDR3 contains 12 residues. CDR3 in amino acids: CASSFGTGELFF. CDR3 DNA: TGTGCCAGCAGCTTCGGCACCGGGGAGCTGTTTTTT.

In its sample, this clonotype was seen many times. This rearrangement joins TRBV12-3 or TRBV12-4 to TRBJ1-4, with a weak D call TRBD1 (6 bases). Deletions cut 3 bases from V and 7 bases from J, with 15 bases between. The CDR3 is 15 residues long. The CDR3 nucleotides read TGTGCCAGCAGTTTGGTTGGGGGCGTGGGTGAAAAACTGTTTTTT. Its protein product is CASSLVGGVGEKLFF.

In its sample, this clonotype was seen many times. V is TRBV20-1 and J is TRBJ2-1; tentatively, D is TRBD1 or TRBD2 (6 bases each). V lost 0 bases to trimming and J lost 6 bases, with 18 bases between them. The CDR3 is 16 amino acids. CDR1 DFQATT and CDR2 SNEGSKA come from the germline V gene (reference sequence). The CDR3 here is CSARDNPRLGGNEQFF. CDR3 DNA sequence: TGCAGTGCTAGAGATAATCCCCGACTAGGGGGCAATGAGCAGTTCTTC.

The chain uses TRBV7-2 and TRBJ2-5, with 9 bases matching TRBD1. CDR1 SGHTA and CDR2 FQGNSA come from the germline V gene. This CDR3 region has 16 residues. V lost 4 bases, J lost 4 bases, and 10 bases stayed unmatched. As DNA, the CDR3 is TGTGCCAGCAGCTCCCCCGGGACAGGGTGGCGAGAGACCCAGTACTTC. Protein: CASSSPGTGWRETQYF.

The CDR3 nucleotides read TGCGCCAGCAGCCAGCCGACCGGGACTAGGATCTACGAGCAGTACTTC. Translated: CASSQPTGTRIYEQYF. The rearrangement joins TRBV4-1 to TRBJ2-7; TRBD2 matches at 8 bases. Germline V gene sequence: CDR1 MGHRA, CDR2 YSYEKL. This CDR3 has 16 amino acids. V lost 3 bases, J lost 3 bases, and 10 bases stayed unmatched.

This clonotype was counted once. The chain is built from TRBV11-3 and TRBJ1-6; D is unresolved. Trimming took 2 bases from V and 13 from J, leaving 15 bases between them. CDR1 and CDR2 from the germline V gene are SGHNT and YENEEA. This CDR3 is built from 14 residues. CDR3 DNA: TGTGCCAGCAGCTTAAGGTCCGGGCACATTCCCCTCCACTTT. This codes for CASSLRSGHIPLHF.

This sequence joins TRBV29-1 and TRBJ2-1, with 7 bases fitting TRBD2. This CDR3 has 18 residues. Per the germline V gene, CDR1 is SQVTM and CDR2 is ANQGSEA. V lost 1 base and J lost 8; bases outside the gene matches: 20. Here the CDR3 DNA reads TGCAGCGTTGAAGGATGGACTAGTGCCAGCAGCAAATCCGATGAGCAGTTCTTC. It specifies CSVEGWTSASSKSDEQFF.